What follows describes a single T cell receptor beta chain. Its antigen target is currently unknown. The record has no base qualities; no much larger clone is one base away. This sample is part of a study of beta chain features in type 1 diabetes (dated by TCRdb to 2016 to 2019). In terms of the full investigation: No differences in mean age, gender distribution, total cell number or subset yield were found between patients and healthy donors. A total of roughly 100,000,000 sorted cells were examined across all samples, and the number of cells per subset was strongly correlated with RNA yield. In the study, TCRB repertoires of sorted circulating CD4+ T cell subsets from recently diagnosed type 1 diabetes patients were compared with those of matched healthy donors. Regulatory and stem cell-like memory subsets were obtained from only 8 patients and about eight healthy donors, while naive and central memory subsets were obtained from all 30 or so donors.

The junction carries 17 bases between V and J, which are trimmed by 5 bases and 3 bases respectively. Taken from the germline V gene, the CDR1 and CDR2 loops are SQVTM and ANQGSEA. Inclusive of the bounding cysteine and phenylalanine, the CDR3 is 15 residues long. The kept DNA is CDR3 alone, 45 bases in frame from the first base. The paper as a whole reports these results and caveats: Because the HLA sub-analyses included only small numbers of individuals, any influence of HLA type on TCRB rearrangement was left unresolved. At VDJ recombination sites, patients with type 1 diabetes made fewer insertions and deleted more nucleotides, a pattern implying thymic rearrangement abnormalities. Type 1 diabetes patients showed a moderate but significant shortening of TCRB CDR3 length in all four CD4+ subsets. The naive, central memory and regulatory TCRB repertoires appeared to resemble one another more closely among patients than among healthy donors. Because cDNA was sequenced instead of genomic DNA, highly expressing activated cells could be over-represented, though the groups showed no difference in activation or CD3 levels. Shorter templates might have been favored by PCR, but patient and control samples were amplified and corrected together, so both groups would have been affected equally by any skew.

Each donor gave one peripheral blood draw, about 110 mL on average, collected into heparinised tubes. Using a panel that included CD45RO, CCR7, CD25, CD127, CD95 and CD27, naive, central memory, regulatory and stem cell-like memory CD4+ T cells were sorted on a BD FACSAria II. Every sorted population had a purity above 98%. PBMCs were isolated immediately by Lymphoprep density gradient centrifugation and stained directly without culture. Samples were stained and sorted in pairs, with one healthy donor and one patient per experiment, so that batch effects were minimized. The High Capacity cDNA Reverse Transcription Kit was used to reverse transcribe all of the isolated RNA, meaning that expressed TCRB transcripts were what got sequenced. Naive, central memory and regulatory T cell samples underwent deep immunoSEQ sequencing, averaging around 4 million total reads per sample. Sorted cells were lysed in RLT buffer and RNA was extracted with DNase-treated RNeasy Micro or Mini kits, depending on cell number. Each cell subset was processed separately to prevent cross-contamination, with patient and healthy donor samples processed together. Using the immunoSEQ multiplex PCR, TCRB sequences were amplified from cDNA into 87-bp fragments spanning the CDR3 region. Amplicons were sequenced on the Illumina HiSeq platform. Turning to the authors' computational methods: Synthetic template baselines were used to correct PCR bias computationally, reads within Hamming distance 2 were collapsed, and singletons that could not be merged were discarded. Reads were aligned against IMGT to assign V, D and J genes, CDR3 length and insertions or deletions at six rearrangement sites. Within each subset, clonotype counts were normalized to sorted cell number, after which true diversity and Gini coefficients were computed with the tcR R package. The overlap coefficient, calculated on TCRB nucleotide sequences, was used to quantify repertoire sharing. Out-of-frame TCRB sequences from naive cells were analyzed to stand in for the pre-selection repertoire. This immuneACCESS table, as held by TCRdb, lists in-frame sequences with V and J called but not all clones. Of the missing ones, under half trace to an unresolved V gene in checked studies; the others have no known cause. V, J and clone size are those of that table, while D and trimming were read from the DNA. A total of about 230,000 clones appear in this sample, 16% of them only once. The ten largest clones capture more than 0.075% of the sample.

Specimen: naive CD4+ T cells from blood. This sample's cell subset or site label indicates: true naive CD4+ T cells. The receptor's source is a man under 40 with type 1 diabetes. The rearranged chain carries TRBV29-1 and TRBJ2-4, with no confidently assigned D gene. CDR3 sequence: CSVSLQIIGKNIQYF. The nucleotides read TGCAGCGTTTCACTACAGATTATTGGCAAAAACATTCAGTACTTC.